This is a list of T cell receptor beta chains from one sample in a study of CD8+CD57+ T cells in acquired aplastic anemia. TCRdb redid the calling of the reads with MiXCR, one entry per CDR3 protein. The sample lists about 160,000 distinct CDR3 sequences; 40% to 50% were seen once. Sample: sorted CD4+, CD8+, or CD8+CD57+ T cells (not recorded which) from PBMCs. The source is a human donor with aplastic anemia. CDR3s include the opening cysteine and the closing phenylalanine or tryptophan. D genes are given only for firm matches. Not every row has a clone size; where given, it reads once, few, many or a size class.

many,TRBD1,TRBV12-3/TRBV12-4,TRBJ2-1,CASNPGTGITHEQFF,TGTGCCAGCAACCCCGGGACAGGGATAACCCATGAGCAGTTCTTC
many,NA,TRBV5-1,TRBJ2-7,CASSLGADEQYF,TGCGCCAGCAGCTTGGGTGCCGACGAGCAGTACTTC
few,TRBD2,TRBV5-1,TRBJ2-5,CASSVLAGAKETQYF,TGCGCCAGCAGCGTATTAGCGGGTGCTAAAGAGACCCAGTACTTC
many,NA,TRBV12-3/TRBV12-4,TRBJ1-4,CASGTGSTNEKLFF,TGTGCCAGCGGAACAGGGTCAACTAATGAAAAACTGTTTTTT
NA,NA,TRBV10-3,TRBJ2-1,CAISERLHEQFF,TGTGCCATCAGTGAACGTCTCCATGAGCAGTTCTTC
many,NA,TRBV7-2,TRBJ2-1,CASSLAPEDLRGNEQFF,TGTGCCAGCAGCTTAGCGCCGGAAGACCTCAGGGGTAATGAGCAGTTCTTC
many,NA,TRBV5-4,TRBJ2-7,CASSPGHSYEQYF,TGTGCCAGCAGCCCGGGACACTCCTACGAGCAGTACTTC
NA,TRBD2,TRBV30,TRBJ2-1,CAWSAGTSGGF,TGTGCCTGGAGCGCCGGGACTAGCGGCGGGTTC
few,NA,TRBV30,TRBJ1-6,CAWSPGGEGYNSPLHF,TGTGCCTGGAGTCCTGGCGGGGAGGGTTATAATTCACCCCTCCACTTT
many,TRBD2,TRBV7-2,TRBJ2-2,CASSLTREGRVTGELFF,TGTGCCAGCAGCTTAACACGGGAGGGTCGGGTCACCGGGGAGCTGTTTTTT
NA,NA,TRBV29-1,TRBJ2-5,CSVVGVEETQYF,TGCAGCGTTGTTGGGGTAGAGGAGACCCAGTACTTT
NA,TRBD2,TRBV14,TRBJ2-1,CASSLGLAGGPGTYNEQFF,TGTGCCAGCAGCCTAGGACTAGCGGGGGGGCCGGGCACCTACAATGAGCAGTTCTTC
many,NA,TRBV24-1,TRBJ2-7,CATSDRGERPYEQYF,TGTGCCACCAGTGATAGGGGGGAACGACCCTACGAGCAGTACTTC
NA,NA,TRBV20-1,TRBJ2-7,CSAGPRGARSYEQYF,TGCAGTGCTGGGCCCAGGGGCGCAAGGTCCTACGAGCAGTACTTC
many,NA,TRBV3-1,TRBJ2-7,CASSRSSYEQYF,TGTGCCAGCAGCCGTAGCTCCTACGAGCAGTACTTC
many,TRBD2,TRBV10-3,TRBJ2-7,CAISPGTSGSEQYF,TGTGCCATCAGCCCCGGGACTAGCGGGAGCGAGCAGTACTTC
many,TRBD1,TRBV30,TRBJ1-2,CAWSFSGTGSYGYTF,TGTGCCTGGAGTTTCTCCGGGACAGGGTCTTATGGCTACACCTTC
NA,TRBD1,TRBV28,TRBJ1-2,CASWSQGAYGYTF,TGTGCCAGCTGGTCACAGGGGGCCTATGGCTACACCTTC
NA,TRBD1,TRBV12-3/TRBV12-4,TRBJ1-1,CASSLRGQGTEAFF,TGTGCCAGCAGTTTACGGGGACAGGGCACTGAAGCTTTCTTT
NA,NA,TRBV25-1,TRBJ2-1,CAGSEYQEKRDEQFF,TGTGCCGGCAGTGAATATCAAGAGAAAAGGGATGAGCAGTTCTTC
few,NA,TRBV7-2,TRBJ2-7,CASSPPGPEQYF,TGTGCCAGCAGCCCCCCAGGGCCCGAGCAGTACTTC
NA,TRBD2,TRBV10-3,TRBJ2-3,CAISELASGVSTDTQYF,TGTGCCATCAGTGAACTGGCTAGCGGGGTGAGCACAGATACGCAGTATTTT
few,NA,TRBV10-3,TRBJ2-5,CAISESQETQYF,TGTGCCATCAGTGAGTCCCAAGAGACCCAGTACTTC
few,NA,TRBV19,TRBJ2-3,CASSTLGLATDTQYF,TGTGCCAGTAGTACCCTTGGACTGGCGACAGATACGCAGTATTTT
once,NA,TRBV10-3,TRBJ2-2,CAIRGDGGVGTGELFF,TGTGCCATCAGGGGGGATGGAGGGGTTGGCACCGGGGAGCTGTTTTTT
NA,TRBD2,TRBV10-3,TRBJ2-7,CAISESRGLAGRSYEQYF,TGTGCCATCAGTGAGTCTCGGGGACTAGCGGGCCGTTCCTACGAGCAGTACTTC